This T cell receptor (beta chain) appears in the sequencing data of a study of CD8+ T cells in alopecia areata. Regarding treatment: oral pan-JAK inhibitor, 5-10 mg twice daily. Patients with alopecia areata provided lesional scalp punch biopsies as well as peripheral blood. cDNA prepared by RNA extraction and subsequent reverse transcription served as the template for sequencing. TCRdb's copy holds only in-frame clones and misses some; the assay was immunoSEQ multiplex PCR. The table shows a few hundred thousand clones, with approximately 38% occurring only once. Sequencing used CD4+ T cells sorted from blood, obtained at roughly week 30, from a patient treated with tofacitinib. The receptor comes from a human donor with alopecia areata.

The CDR3 loop reads CASNTAKNIQYF. CDR3 DNA: TGTGCCAGCAATACGGCCAAAAACATTCAGTACTTC. The chain combines TRBV6-6 with TRBJ2-4; D gene uncertain. V was shortened by 7 bases and J by 1 base, with 5 bases between the two germline ends. In germline, CDR1 is MNHNY, CDR2 SVGAGI (reference sequence). This CDR3 region has 12 residues.